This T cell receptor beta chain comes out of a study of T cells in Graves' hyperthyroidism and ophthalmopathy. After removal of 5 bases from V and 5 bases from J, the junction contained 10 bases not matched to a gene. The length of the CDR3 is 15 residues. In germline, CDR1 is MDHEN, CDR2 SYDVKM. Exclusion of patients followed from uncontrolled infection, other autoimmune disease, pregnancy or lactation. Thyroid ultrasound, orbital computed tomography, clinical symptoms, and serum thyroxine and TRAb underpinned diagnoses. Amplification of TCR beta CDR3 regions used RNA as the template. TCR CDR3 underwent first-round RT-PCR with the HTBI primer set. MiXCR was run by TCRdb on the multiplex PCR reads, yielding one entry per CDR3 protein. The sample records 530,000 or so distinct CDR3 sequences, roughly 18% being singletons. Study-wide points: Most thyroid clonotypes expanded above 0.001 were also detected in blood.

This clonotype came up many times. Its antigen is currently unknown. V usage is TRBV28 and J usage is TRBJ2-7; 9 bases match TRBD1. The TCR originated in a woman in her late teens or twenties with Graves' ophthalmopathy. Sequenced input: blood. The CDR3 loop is CASSDAGTGRNEQYF. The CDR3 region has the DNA TGTGCCAGCAGTGATGCCGGGACAGGGCGGAACGAGCAGTACTTC.